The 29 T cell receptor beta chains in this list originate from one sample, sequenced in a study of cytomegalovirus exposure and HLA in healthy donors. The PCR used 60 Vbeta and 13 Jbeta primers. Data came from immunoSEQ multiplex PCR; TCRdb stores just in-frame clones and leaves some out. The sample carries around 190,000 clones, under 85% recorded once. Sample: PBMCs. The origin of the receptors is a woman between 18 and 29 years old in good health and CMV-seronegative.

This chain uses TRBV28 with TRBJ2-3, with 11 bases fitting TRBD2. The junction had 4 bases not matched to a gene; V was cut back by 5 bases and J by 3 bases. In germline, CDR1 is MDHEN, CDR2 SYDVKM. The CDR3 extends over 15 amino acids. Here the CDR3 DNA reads TGTGCCAGCAGTCGACCTAGCGGGAGGACAGATACGCAGTATTTT. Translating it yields CASSRPSGRTDTQYF.

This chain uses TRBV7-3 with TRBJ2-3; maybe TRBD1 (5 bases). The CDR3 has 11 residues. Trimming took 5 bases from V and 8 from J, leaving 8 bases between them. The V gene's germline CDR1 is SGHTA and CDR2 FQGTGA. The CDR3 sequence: CASSRGTTQYF. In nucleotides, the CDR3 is TGTGCCAGCAGCAGGGGAACTACGCAGTATTTT.

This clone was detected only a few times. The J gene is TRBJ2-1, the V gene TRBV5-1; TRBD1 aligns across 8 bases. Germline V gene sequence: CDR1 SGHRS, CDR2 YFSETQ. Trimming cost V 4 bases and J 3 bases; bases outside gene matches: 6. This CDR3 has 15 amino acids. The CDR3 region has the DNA TGCGCCAGCAGCACGAAGACAGGGGACTACAATGAGCAGTTCTTC. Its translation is CASSTKTGDYNEQFF.

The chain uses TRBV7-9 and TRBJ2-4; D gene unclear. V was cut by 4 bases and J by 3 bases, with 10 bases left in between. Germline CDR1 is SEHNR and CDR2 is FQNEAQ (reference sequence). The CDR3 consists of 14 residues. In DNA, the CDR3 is TGTGCCAGCAGCTCAGGCCGTAGCAAAAACATTCAGTACTTC. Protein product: CASSSGRSKNIQYF.

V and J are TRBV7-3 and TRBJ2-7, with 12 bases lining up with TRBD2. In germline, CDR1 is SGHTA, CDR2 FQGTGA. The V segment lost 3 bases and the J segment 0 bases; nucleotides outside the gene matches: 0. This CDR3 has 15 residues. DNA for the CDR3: TGTGCCAGCAGCTTGACTAGCGGGGGCTCCTACGAGCAGTACTTC. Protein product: CASSLTSGGSYEQYF. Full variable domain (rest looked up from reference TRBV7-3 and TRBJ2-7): GAGVSQTPSNKVTEKGKYVELRCDPISGHTALYWYRQSLGQGPEFLIYFQGTGAADDSGLPNDRFFAVRPEGSVSTLKIQRTERGDSAVYLCASSLTSGGSYEQYFGPGTRLTVT.

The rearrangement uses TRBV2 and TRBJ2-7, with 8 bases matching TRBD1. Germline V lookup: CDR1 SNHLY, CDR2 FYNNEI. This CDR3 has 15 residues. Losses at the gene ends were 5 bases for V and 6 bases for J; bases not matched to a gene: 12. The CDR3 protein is CASSTPGQVRPEQYF. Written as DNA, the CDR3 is TGTGCCAGCAGTACACCGGGACAGGTGAGGCCCGAGCAGTACTTC.

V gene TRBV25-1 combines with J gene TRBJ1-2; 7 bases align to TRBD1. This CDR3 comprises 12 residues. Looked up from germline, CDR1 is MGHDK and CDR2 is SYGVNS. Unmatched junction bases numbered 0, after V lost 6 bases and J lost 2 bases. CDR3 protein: CASRQGNYGYTF. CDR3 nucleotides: TGTGCCAGCAGACAGGGGAACTATGGCTACACCTTC.

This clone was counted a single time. The CDR3 bases are TGCGCCAGCAGCTATACGGACACTGAAGCTTTCTTT. Its translation is CASSYTDTEAFF. J is TRBJ1-1 and V is TRBV5-1; no reliable D call. CDR1 is SGHRS, CDR2 YFSETQ, per germline. The CDR3 loop spans 12 amino acids. Trimming took off 3 bases at V and 3 bases at J, with 6 bases between the two ends.

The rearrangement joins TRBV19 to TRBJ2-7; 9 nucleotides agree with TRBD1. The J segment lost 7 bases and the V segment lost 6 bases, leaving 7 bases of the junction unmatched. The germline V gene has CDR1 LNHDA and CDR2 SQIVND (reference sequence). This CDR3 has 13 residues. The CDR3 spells CASRRDREAEQYF. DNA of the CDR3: TGTGCCAGTAGACGGGACAGGGAGGCTGAGCAGTACTTC. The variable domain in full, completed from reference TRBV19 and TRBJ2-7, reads DGGITQSPKYLFRKEGQNVTLSCEQNLNHDAMYWYRQDPGQGLRLIYYSQIVNDFQKGDIAEGYSVSREKKESFPLTVTSAQKNPTAFYLCASRRDREAEQYFGPGTRLTVT.

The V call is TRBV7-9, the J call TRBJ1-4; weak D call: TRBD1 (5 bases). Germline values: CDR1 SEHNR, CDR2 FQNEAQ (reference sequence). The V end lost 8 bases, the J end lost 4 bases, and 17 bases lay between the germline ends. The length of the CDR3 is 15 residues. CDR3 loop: CASGRGGTDNEKLFF. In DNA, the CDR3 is TGTGCCAGCGGTAGGGGAGGAACTGATAATGAAAAACTGTTTTTT.

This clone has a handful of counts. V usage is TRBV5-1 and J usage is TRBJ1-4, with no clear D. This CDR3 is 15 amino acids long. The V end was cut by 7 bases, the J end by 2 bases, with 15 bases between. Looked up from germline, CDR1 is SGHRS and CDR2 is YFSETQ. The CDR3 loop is CASRPSGGTNEKLFF. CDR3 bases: TGCGCCAGCCGCCCTTCAGGAGGGACTAATGAAAAACTGTTTTTT. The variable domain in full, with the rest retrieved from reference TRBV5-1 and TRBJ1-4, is KAGVTQTPRYLIKTRGQQVTLSCSPISGHRSVSWYQQTPGQGLQFLFEYFSETQRNKGNFPGRFSGRQFSNSRSEMNVSTLELGDSALYLCASRPSGGTNEKLFFGSGTQLSVL.

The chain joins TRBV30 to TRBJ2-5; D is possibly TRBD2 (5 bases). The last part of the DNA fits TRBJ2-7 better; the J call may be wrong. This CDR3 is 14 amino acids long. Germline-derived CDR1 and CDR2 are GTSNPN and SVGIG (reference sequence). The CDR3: CAWSSDSGIYEQYF. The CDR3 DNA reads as TGTGCCTGGAGTTCGGACTCCGGGATCTACGAGCAGTACTTC.

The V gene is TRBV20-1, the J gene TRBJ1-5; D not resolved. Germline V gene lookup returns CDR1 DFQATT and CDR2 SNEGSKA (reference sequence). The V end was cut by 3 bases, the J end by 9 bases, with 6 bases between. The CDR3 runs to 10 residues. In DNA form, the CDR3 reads TGCAGTGCTAGCCCTTGGCCCCAGCATTTT. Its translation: CSASPWPQHF.

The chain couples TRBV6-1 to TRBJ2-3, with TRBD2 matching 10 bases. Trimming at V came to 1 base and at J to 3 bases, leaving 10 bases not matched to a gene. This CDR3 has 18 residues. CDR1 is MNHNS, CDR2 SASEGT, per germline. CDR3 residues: CASSEVGLAGGITDTQYF. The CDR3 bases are TGTGCCAGCAGTGAAGTTGGATTAGCGGGAGGAATTACAGATACGCAGTATTTT.

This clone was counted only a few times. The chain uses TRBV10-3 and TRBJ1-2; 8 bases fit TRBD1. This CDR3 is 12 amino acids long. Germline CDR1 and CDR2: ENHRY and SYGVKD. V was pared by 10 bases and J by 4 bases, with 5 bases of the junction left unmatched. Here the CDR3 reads CASGTGIYGYTF. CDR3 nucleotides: TGTGCCAGCGGGACAGGAATCTATGGCTACACCTTC.

DNA of the CDR3: TGTGCCACCACAGGGGGCGCGCGGGGCACAGATACGCAGTATTTT. It yields the protein CATTGGARGTDTQYF. The rearrangement joins TRBV28 to TRBJ2-3, with 9 bases matching TRBD1. V shed 10 bases and J 1 base; nucleotides not matched to a gene: 9. CDR1 and CDR2 from the germline V gene are MDHEN and SYDVKM. The CDR3 loop spans 15 amino acids.

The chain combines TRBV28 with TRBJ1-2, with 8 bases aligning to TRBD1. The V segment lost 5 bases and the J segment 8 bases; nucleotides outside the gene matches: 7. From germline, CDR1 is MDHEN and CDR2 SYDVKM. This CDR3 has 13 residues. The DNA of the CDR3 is TGTGCCAGCAGTGGGACAGGACTCAGGGGCTACACCTTC. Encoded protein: CASSGTGLRGYTF.

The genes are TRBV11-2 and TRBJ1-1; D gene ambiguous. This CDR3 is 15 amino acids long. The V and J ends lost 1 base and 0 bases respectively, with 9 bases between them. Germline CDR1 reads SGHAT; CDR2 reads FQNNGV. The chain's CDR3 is CASSLGRVMNTEAFF. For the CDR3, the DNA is TGTGCCAGCAGCTTAGGGCGGGTCATGAACACTGAAGCTTTCTTT. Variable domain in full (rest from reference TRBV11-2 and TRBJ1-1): EAGVAQSPRYKIIEKRQSVAFWCNPISGHATLYWYQQILGQGPKLLIQFQNNGVVDDSQLPKDRFSAERLKGVDSTLKIQPAKLEDSAVYLCASSLGRVMNTEAFFGQGTRLTVV.

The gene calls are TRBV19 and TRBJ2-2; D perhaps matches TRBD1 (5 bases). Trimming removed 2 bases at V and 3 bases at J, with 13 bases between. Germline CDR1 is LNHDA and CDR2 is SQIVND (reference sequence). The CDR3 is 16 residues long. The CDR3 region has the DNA TGTGCCAGTAGTATACGCAGGGAAGTTGACACCGGGGAGCTGTTTTTT. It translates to CASSIRREVDTGELFF.

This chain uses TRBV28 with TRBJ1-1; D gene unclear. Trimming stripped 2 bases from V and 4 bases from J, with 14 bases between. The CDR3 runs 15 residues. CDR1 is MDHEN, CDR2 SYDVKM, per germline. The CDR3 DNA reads TGTGCCAGCAGTTTACGGAGCTACCCGGGCACTGAAGCTTTCTTT. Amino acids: CASSLRSYPGTEAFF.

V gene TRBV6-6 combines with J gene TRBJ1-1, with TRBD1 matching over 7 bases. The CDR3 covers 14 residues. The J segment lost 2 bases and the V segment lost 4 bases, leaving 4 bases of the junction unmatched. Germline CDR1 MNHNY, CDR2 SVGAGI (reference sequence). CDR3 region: CASSSQGINTEAFF. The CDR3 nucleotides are TGTGCCAGCAGTTCACAGGGGATTAACACTGAAGCTTTCTTT.

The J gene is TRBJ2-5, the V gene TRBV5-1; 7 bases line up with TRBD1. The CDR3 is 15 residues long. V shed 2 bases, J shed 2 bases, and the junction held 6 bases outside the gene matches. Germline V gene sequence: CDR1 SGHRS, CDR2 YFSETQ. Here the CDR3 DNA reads TGCGCCAGCAGCTTTTCGGGACAGCTGCAAGAGACCCAGTACTTC. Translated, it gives CASSFSGQLQETQYF.

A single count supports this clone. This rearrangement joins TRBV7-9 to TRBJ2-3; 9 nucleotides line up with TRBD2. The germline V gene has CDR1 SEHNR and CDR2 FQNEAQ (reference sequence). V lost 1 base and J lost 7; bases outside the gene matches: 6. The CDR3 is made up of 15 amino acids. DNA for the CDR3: TGTGCCAGCAGCTTAGGTTCTAGCGGGGAGTATACGCAGTATTTT. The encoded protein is CASSLGSSGEYTQYF.

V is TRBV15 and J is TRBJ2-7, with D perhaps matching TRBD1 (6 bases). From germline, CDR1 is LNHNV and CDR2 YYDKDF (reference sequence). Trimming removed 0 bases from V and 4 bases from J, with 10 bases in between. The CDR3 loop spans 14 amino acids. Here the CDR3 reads CATSRDGQSYEQYF. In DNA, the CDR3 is TGTGCCACCAGCAGAGATGGACAGTCATACGAGCAGTACTTC.

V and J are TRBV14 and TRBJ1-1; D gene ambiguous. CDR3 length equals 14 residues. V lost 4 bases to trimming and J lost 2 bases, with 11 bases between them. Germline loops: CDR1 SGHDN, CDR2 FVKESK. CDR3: CASSPRGVNTEAFF. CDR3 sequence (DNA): TGTGCCAGCAGCCCCCGCGGGGTCAACACTGAAGCTTTCTTT.

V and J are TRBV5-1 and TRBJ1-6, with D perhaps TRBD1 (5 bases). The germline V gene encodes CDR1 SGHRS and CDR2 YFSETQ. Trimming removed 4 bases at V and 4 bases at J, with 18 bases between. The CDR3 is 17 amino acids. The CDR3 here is CASSPWGLDSYNSPLHF. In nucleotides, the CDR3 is TGCGCCAGCAGCCCATGGGGCTTGGATTCGTATAATTCACCCCTCCACTTT.

CDR3 nucleotide sequence: TGTGCCAGCAGTGGAGAACTAGCTCGTTACGAGCAGTACTTC. Its translation is CASSGELARYEQYF. The V gene is TRBV28, the J gene TRBJ2-7; TRBD2 is a possible D gene (6 bases). Trimming took off 5 bases at V and 4 bases at J, with 15 bases between the two ends. The CDR3 spans 14 residues. Germline assignment: CDR1 MDHEN and CDR2 SYDVKM.

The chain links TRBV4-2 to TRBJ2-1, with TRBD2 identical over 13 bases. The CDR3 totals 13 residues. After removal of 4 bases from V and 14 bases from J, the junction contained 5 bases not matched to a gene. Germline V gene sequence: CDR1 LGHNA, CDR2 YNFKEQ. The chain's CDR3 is CASSPRGLAGEFF. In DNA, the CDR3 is TGTGCCAGCAGCCCGCGCGGACTAGCGGGAGAGTTCTTC.

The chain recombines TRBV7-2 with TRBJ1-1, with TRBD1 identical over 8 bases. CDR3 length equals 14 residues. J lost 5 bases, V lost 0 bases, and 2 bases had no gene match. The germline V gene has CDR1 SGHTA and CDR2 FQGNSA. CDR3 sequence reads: CASSLARGQTEAFF. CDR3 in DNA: TGTGCCAGCAGCTTAGCCAGGGGGCAGACTGAAGCTTTCTTT.